The 3 T cell receptor beta chains below were found in one sample sequenced in a study of beta chain features in type 1 diabetes. Study observations and caveats: Shortening that was moderate but significant affected the TCRB CDR3s of Type 1 diabetes patients in all four CD4+ subsets.

Reverse transcribing all isolated RNA meant expressed TCRB transcripts were sequenced. Produced via immunoSEQ multiplex PCR; TCRdb's table is partial and in-frame only. The sample holds some 660,000 clones; about an eighth are singletons and the top ten take 0.03% to 0.04%. Their target antigens are unknown. The sequenced material came from naive CD4+ T cells from blood. The receptors were gathered from a man younger than 35 with type 1 diabetes.

This chain connects TRBV4-1 to TRBJ2-3, with TRBD1 matching over 7 bases. CDR1 and CDR2 from the germline V gene are MGHRA and YSYEKL. J was trimmed by 4 bases and V by 0 bases; bases with no gene match: 13. The length of the CDR3 is 18 residues. Here the CDR3 reads CASSQDNSAGGPPDTQYF. The CDR3 DNA reads TGCGCCAGCAGCCAAGATAATTCCGCAGGGGGTCCCCCAGATACGCAGTATTTT.

This rearrangement joins TRBV2 to TRBJ2-7, with 8 bases that match TRBD1. V was clipped by 5 bases and J by 7 bases; unmatched bases: 10. The CDR3 has 14 residues. CDR1 and CDR2 (germline): SNHLY, FYNNEI. CDR3 residues: CASSIQGAWREQYF. The CDR3 DNA is TGTGCCAGCAGTATTCAGGGGGCTTGGAGGGAGCAGTACTTC. Using reference TRBV2 and TRBJ2-7 for the parts outside the CDR3, the full variable domain is EPEVTQTPSHQVTQMGQEVILRCVPISNHLYFYWYRQILGQKVEFLVSFYNNEISEKSEIFDDQFSVERPDGSNFTLKIRSTKLEDSAMYFCASSIQGAWREQYFGPGTRLTVT.

V usage is TRBV6-6 and J usage is TRBJ2-5, with a possible D match to TRBD2 (5 bases). This CDR3 is 14 amino acids long. Germline CDR1 reads MNHNY; CDR2 reads SVGAGI (reference sequence). Trimming cost V 3 bases and J 5 bases, with 13 bases left between them. In DNA, the CDR3 is TGTGCCAGCAGTTATCCGAGGGAGCCTGAGACCCAGTACTTC. It translates to CASSYPREPETQYF.